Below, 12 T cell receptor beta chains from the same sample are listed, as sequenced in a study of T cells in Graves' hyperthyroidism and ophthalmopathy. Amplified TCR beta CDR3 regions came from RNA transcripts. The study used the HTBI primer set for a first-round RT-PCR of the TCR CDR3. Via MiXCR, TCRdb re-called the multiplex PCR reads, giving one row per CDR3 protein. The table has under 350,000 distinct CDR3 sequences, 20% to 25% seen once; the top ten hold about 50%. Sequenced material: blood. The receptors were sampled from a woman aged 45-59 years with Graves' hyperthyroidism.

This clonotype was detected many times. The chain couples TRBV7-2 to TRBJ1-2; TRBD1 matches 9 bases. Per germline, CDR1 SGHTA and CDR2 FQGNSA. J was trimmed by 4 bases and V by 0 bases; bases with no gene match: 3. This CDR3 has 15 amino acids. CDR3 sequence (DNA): TGTGCCAGCAGCTTAGCGGCGACAGGGGGCTATGGCTACACCTTC. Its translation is CASSLAATGGYGYTF.

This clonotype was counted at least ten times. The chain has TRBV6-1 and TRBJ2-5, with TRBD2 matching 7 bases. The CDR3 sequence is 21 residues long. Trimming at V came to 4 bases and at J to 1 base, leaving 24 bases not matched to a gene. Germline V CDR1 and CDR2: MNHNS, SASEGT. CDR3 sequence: CASSVRTPASVASGGQETQYF. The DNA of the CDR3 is TGTGCCAGCAGTGTTCGGACGCCGGCCTCTGTTGCTTCGGGGGGCCAAGAGACCCAGTACTTC.

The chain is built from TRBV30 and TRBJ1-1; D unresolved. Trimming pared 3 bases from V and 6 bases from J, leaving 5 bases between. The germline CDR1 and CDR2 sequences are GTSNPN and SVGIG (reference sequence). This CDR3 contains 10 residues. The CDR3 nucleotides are TGTGCCTGGAGGTACCCTGAAGCTTTCTTT. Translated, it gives CAWRYPEAFF.

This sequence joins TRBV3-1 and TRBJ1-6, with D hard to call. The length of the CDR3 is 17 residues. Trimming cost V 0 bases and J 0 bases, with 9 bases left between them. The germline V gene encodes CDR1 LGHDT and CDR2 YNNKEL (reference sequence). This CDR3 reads CASSQDGHYSYNSPLHF. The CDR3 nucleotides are TGTGCCAGCAGCCAAGACGGTCATTACTCCTATAATTCACCCCTCCACTTT.

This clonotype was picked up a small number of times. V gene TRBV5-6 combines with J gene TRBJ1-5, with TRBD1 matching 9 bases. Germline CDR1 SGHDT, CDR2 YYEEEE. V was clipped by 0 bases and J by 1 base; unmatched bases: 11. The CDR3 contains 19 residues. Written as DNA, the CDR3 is TGTGCCAGCAGCTTGGGAGTCGGGACAGGGTCAGGGAGCAATCAGCCCCAGCATTTT. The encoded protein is CASSLGVGTGSGSNQPQHF.

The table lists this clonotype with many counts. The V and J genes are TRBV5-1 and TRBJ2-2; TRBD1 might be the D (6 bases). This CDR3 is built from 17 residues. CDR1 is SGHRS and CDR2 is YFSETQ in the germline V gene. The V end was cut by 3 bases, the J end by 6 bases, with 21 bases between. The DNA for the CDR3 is TGCGCCAGCAGCTCAGGCAGCACAGGGTCCGCGGCCGGGGAGCTGTTTTTT. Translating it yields CASSSGSTGSAAGELFF.

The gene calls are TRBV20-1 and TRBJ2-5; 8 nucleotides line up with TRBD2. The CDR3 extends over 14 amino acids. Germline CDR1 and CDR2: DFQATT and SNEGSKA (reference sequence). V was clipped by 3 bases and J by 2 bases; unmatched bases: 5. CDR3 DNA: TGCAGTGCTAGGGGGACTAGACGGCAAGAGACCCAGTACTTC. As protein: CSARGTRRQETQYF.

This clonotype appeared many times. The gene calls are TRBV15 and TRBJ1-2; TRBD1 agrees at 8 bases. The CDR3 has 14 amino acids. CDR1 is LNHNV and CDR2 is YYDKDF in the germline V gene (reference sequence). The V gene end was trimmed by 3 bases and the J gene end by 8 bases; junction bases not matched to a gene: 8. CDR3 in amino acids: CATSSRPDRGGYTF. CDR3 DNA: TGTGCCACCAGCAGCAGGCCCGACAGGGGAGGCTACACCTTC.

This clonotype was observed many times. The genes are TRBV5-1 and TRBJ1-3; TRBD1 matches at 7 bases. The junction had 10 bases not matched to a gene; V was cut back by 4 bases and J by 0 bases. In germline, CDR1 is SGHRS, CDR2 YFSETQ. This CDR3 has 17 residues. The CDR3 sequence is CASSPPTGSGSGNTIYF. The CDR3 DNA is TGCGCCAGCAGCCCTCCGACAGGGTCAGGCTCTGGAAACACCATATATTTT.

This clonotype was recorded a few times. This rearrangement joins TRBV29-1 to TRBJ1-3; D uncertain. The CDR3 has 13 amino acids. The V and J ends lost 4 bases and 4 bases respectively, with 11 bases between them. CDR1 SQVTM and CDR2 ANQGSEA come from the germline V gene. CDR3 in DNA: TGCAGCGTTGTTGGCGGGCCCGGAAACACCATATATTTT. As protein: CSVVGGPGNTIYF.

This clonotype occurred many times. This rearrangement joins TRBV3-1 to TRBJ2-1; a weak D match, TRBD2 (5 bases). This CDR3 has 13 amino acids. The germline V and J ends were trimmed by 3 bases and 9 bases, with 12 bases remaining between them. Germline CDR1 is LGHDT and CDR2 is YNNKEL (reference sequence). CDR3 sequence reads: CASSQELGSEQFF. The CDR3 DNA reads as TGTGCCAGCAGCCAGGAGCTGGGGAGTGAGCAGTTCTTC.

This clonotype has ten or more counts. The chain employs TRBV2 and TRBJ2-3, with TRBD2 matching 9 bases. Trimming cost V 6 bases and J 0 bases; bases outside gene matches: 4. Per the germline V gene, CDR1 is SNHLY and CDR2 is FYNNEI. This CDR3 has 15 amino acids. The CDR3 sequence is CASRITSGSTDTQYF. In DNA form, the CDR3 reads TGTGCCAGCAGAATTACTAGCGGGAGCACAGATACGCAGTATTTT.